Below, 24 T cell receptor beta chains from the same sample are listed, as sequenced in a study of CD8+ T cells in alopecia areata. As the sequencing template, cDNA was produced by extracting RNA and reverse transcribing it. Assay: immunoSEQ multiplex PCR; the TCRdb copy retains only in-frame clones and omits some. Among under 200,000 clones, about 60% were seen once, and the ten largest hold approximately 15%. The treatment was: oral pan-JAK inhibitor, 5-10 mg twice daily. The sample consisted of CD4+ T cells sorted from blood, taken at week 24, from a patient treated with tofacitinib. These receptors all stem from a human donor with alopecia areata.

Worth noting for this clone: One end of the junction does not line up with germline, which may come from a read error. The J gene is TRBJ2-5, the V gene TRBV5-1, with TRBD2 as a possible D gene (5 bases). Germline assignment: CDR1 SGHRS and CDR2 YFSETQ. This CDR3 contains 13 residues. CDR3 bases: TGCGCCAGCAGCTTGGGACTACAAGAGGCCCAGTACTTC. It encodes CASSLGLQEAQYF.

A few counts support this clone. The chain couples TRBV6-5 to TRBJ1-1; tentatively, D is TRBD1 (5 bases). Trimming shortened V by 0 bases and J by 4 bases, and 12 bases separated the two germline ends. In germline, CDR1 is MNHEY, CDR2 SVGAGI. The CDR3 covers 15 residues. The CDR3 region has the DNA TGTGCCAGCAGTTACTCCGGGGGTACCGGCACTGAAGCTTTCTTT. It specifies CASSYSGGTGTEAFF.

This clone was counted only a few times. The chain employs TRBV5-1 and TRBJ2-1; 8 positions match TRBD1. V dropped 4 bases and J dropped 2; count of bases not matched to a gene: 5. Germline V gives CDR1 SGHRS, CDR2 YFSETQ. This CDR3 has 15 amino acids. The chain's CDR3 is CASSVAGGTYNEQFF. In DNA, the CDR3 is TGCGCCAGCAGCGTTGCAGGGGGCACCTACAATGAGCAGTTCTTC.

The chain recombines TRBV29-1 with TRBJ1-2; 8 bases are shared with TRBD1. This CDR3 is built from 15 residues. The V and J ends lost 4 bases and 4 bases, in that order; junction bases with no gene match: 11. Germline CDR1 is SQVTM and CDR2 is ANQGSEA. CDR3 nucleotides: TGCAGCGTTGGGGGACAGGATGATCTAGGCTATGGCTACACCTTC. Its protein product is CSVGGQDDLGYGYTF.

In this sample, this clone turned up once. The J gene is TRBJ2-5, the V gene TRBV4-2; perhaps TRBD1 as D (6 bases). Germline V CDR1 and CDR2: LGHNA, YNFKEQ. The CDR3 runs 15 residues. V lost 4 bases and J lost 5, with 17 bases in between. CDR3 coding DNA: TGTGCCAGCAGCCGAAACATACAGGGTCGGGAGACCCAGTACTTC. It encodes CASSRNIQGRETQYF.

This clone has just a few counts. This chain links TRBV6-1 with TRBJ2-6; perhaps TRBD2 as D (5 bases). The germline CDR1 and CDR2 sequences are MNHNS and SASEGT. This CDR3 has 14 residues. The ends were cut back, 5 bases at V and 4 bases at J, with 9 bases in the middle. CDR3 protein: CASSSRGGANVLTF. The CDR3 DNA reads TGTGCCAGCAGTAGCAGAGGGGGGGCCAACGTCCTGACTTTC.

The chain carries TRBV5-1 and TRBJ1-4; maybe TRBD1 (5 bases). Germline-derived CDR1 and CDR2 are SGHRS and YFSETQ. This CDR3 has 14 amino acids. The V gene lost 2 bases and the J gene lost 5 bases, with 10 bases spanning the gap. In nucleotides, the CDR3 is TGCGCCAGCAGCTTCGACAGTAGAAATGAAAAACTGTTTTTT. It specifies CASSFDSRNEKLFF.

The chain combines TRBV7-6 with TRBJ1-1; 9 nucleotides align to TRBD1. Trimming cost V 5 bases and J 5 bases; bases outside gene matches: 9. This CDR3 has 15 residues. The V gene's germline CDR1 is SGHVS and CDR2 FNYEAQ. CDR3 residues: CASSPAEGTGTEAFF. The CDR3 region has the DNA TGTGCCAGCAGCCCTGCCGAGGGGACAGGGACTGAAGCTTTCTTT.

This rearrangement joins TRBV30 to TRBJ2-2; no clear D. V was pared by 5 bases and J by 4 bases, with 8 bases between. CDR1 is GTSNPN, CDR2 SVGIG, per germline (reference sequence). This CDR3 comprises 12 residues. The CDR3 loop reads CAWASFTGELFF. CDR3 DNA sequence: TGTGCCTGGGCCTCTTTCACCGGGGAGCTGTTTTTT.

A note on this clone: Additional DNA sequences in this sample encode the identical CDR3. The J gene is TRBJ2-1, the V gene TRBV4-1; D gene uncertain. Trimming took off 1 base at V and 1 base at J, with 11 bases between the two ends. Germline CDR1 MGHRA, CDR2 YSYEKL. CDR3 length: 16 residues. The CDR3 spells CASSQVDILSYNEQFF. The CDR3 coding sequence is TGCGCCAGCAGCCAAGTCGACATCTTATCCTACAATGAGCAGTTCTTC.

The chain combines TRBV6-1 with TRBJ2-5; a possible D gene is TRBD2 (6 bases). Trimming removed 5 bases at V and 4 bases at J, with 8 bases between. Germline V gene sequence: CDR1 MNHNS, CDR2 SASEGT. The CDR3 contains 12 residues. The CDR3 DNA is TGTGCCAGCAGTCGGGACTCAGAGACCCAGTACTTC. This translates into CASSRDSETQYF.

The chain couples TRBV29-1 to TRBJ1-1; 7 bases line up with TRBD1. Germline V lookup: CDR1 SQVTM, CDR2 ANQGSEA. The CDR3 length is 17 residues. V gave up 2 bases and J gave up 4 bases; unmatched junction bases: 16. As DNA, the CDR3 is TGCAGCGTTGAATCCCAGGGGGGCGCAGCTGGGTCCACTGAAGCTTTCTTT. It translates to CSVESQGGAAGSTEAFF.

V gene TRBV30 combines with J gene TRBJ1-5; D might be TRBD1 (5 bases). This CDR3 contains 15 residues. Germline values: CDR1 GTSNPN, CDR2 SVGIG (reference sequence). The V and J ends lost 1 base and 4 bases respectively, with 14 bases between them. The chain's CDR3 is CAWSAVGAANQPQHF. The CDR3 DNA reads as TGTGCCTGGAGTGCCGTAGGGGCAGCAAATCAGCCCCAGCATTTT.

A note on this clone: Other DNA sequences in this specimen translate into the identical CDR3. This chain connects TRBV15 to TRBJ1-5; D call uncertain. The V end lost 1 base, the J end lost 5 bases, and 3 bases lay between the germline ends. This CDR3 is 12 amino acids long. Germline values: CDR1 LNHNV, CDR2 YYDKDF (reference sequence). CDR3 bases: TGTGCCACCAGCAGAGGTGATCAGCCCCAGCATTTT. Its protein is CATSRGDQPQHF.

This clone was detected once. The chain recombines TRBV10-3 with TRBJ2-2; D is perhaps TRBD1 (7 bases). Germline lookup yields CDR1 ENHRY and CDR2 SYGVKD. The CDR3 consists of 13 residues. V was shortened by 10 bases and J by 6 bases, with 15 bases between the two germline ends. Here the CDR3 DNA reads TGTGCCAGCGGAGGGGGCGCGGCCGGGGAGCTGTTTTTT. Its translation: CASGGGAAGELFF.

The V and J genes are TRBV5-1 and TRBJ2-7; perhaps TRBD2 as D (6 bases). The CDR3 has 15 amino acids. The V gene's germline CDR1 is SGHRS and CDR2 YFSETQ. Trimming took 1 base from V and 4 from J, leaving 15 bases between them. The CDR3 loop reads CASSLTAGRSYEQYF. The CDR3 DNA reads TGCGCCAGCAGCTTGACGGCAGGGAGGTCGTACGAGCAGTACTTC.

The chain is built from TRBV2 and TRBJ2-3, with 7 bases identical to TRBD1. Germline V gene lookup returns CDR1 SNHLY and CDR2 FYNNEI. The CDR3 contains 18 residues. The V segment lost 6 bases and the J segment 3 bases; nucleotides outside the gene matches: 18. The CDR3 loop reads CASRKYAPGQLFTDTQYF. The CDR3 DNA reads TGTGCCAGCAGGAAATATGCCCCGGGACAGCTCTTTACAGATACGCAGTATTTT. The full variable domain, completed using reference TRBV2 and TRBJ2-3, is EPEVTQTPSHQVTQMGQEVILRCVPISNHLYFYWYRQILGQKVEFLVSFYNNEISEKSEIFDDQFSVERPDGSNFTLKIRSTKLEDSAMYFCASRKYAPGQLFTDTQYFGPGTRLTVL.

V and J are TRBV4-1 and TRBJ1-1; 8 nucleotides match TRBD1. CDR3 length: 16 residues. V lost 4 bases, J lost 3 bases, and 10 bases stayed unmatched. Germline V gene lookup returns CDR1 MGHRA and CDR2 YSYEKL. Written as DNA, the CDR3 is TGCGCCAGCAGCCCCTCGCAGACAGGGGTAGACACTGAAGCTTTCTTT. Translated: CASSPSQTGVDTEAFF.

This chain uses TRBV15 with TRBJ2-3; unclear D gene. Trimming took off 3 bases at V and 4 bases at J, with 5 bases between the two ends. Germline values: CDR1 LNHNV, CDR2 YYDKDF (reference sequence). There are 12 residues in the CDR3. The chain's CDR3 is CATSRPADTQYF. For the CDR3, the DNA is TGTGCCACCAGCAGGCCGGCAGATACGCAGTATTTT. Combining the CDR3 with reference TRBV15 and TRBJ2-3 gives the whole variable domain DAMVIQNPRYQVTQFGKPVTLSCSQTLNHNVMYWYQQKSSQAPKLLFHYYDKDFNNEADTPDNFQSRRPNTSFCFLDIRSPGLGDTAMYLCATSRPADTQYFGPGTRLTVL.

This clone has just a few counts. The chain combines TRBV7-3 with TRBJ1-1; no clear D gene. The CDR3 loop spans 13 amino acids. The germline V gene encodes CDR1 SGHTA and CDR2 FQGTGA. Trimming left V 5 bases short and J 1 base short, with 8 bases between. The DNA for the CDR3 is TGTGCCAGCAGCAGGCGGAGGAACACTGAAGCTTTCTTT. It yields the protein CASSRRRNTEAFF.

This clone was seen a few times. The V call is TRBV6-5, the J call TRBJ1-1; D not resolved. Per the germline V gene, CDR1 is MNHEY and CDR2 is SVGAGI. The CDR3 length is 13 residues. Trimming stripped 4 bases from V and 2 bases from J, with 8 bases between. The chain's CDR3 is CASSFLQNTEAFF. CDR3 nucleotides: TGTGCCAGCAGTTTTTTACAAAACACTGAAGCTTTCTTT.

This clone appeared a single time. V gene TRBV9 combines with J gene TRBJ1-1; 7 positions agree with TRBD1. The CDR3 covers 16 residues. Germline-derived CDR1 and CDR2 are SGDLS and YYNGEE. The J segment lost 2 bases and the V segment lost 0 bases, leaving 7 bases of the junction unmatched. The CDR3 nucleotides read TGTGCCAGCAGCGTAGCGGCGGGACAGTTCAACACTGAAGCTTTCTTT. Amino acid sequence: CASSVAAGQFNTEAFF.

This chain links TRBV10-3 with TRBJ1-2; 9 nucleotides align to TRBD1. V trimming: 0 bases; J trimming: 4 bases; junction bases outside the gene matches: 6. The V gene's germline CDR1 is ENHRY and CDR2 SYGVKD. CDR3 length: 16 residues. Here the CDR3 DNA reads TGTGCCATCAGTGAGTCGGGGGACAGGGCTACCTATGGCTACACCTTC. This codes for CAISESGDRATYGYTF.

This sequence joins TRBV7-9 and TRBJ2-7; the match to TRBD2 covers 9 bases. The junction had 6 bases not matched to a gene; V was cut back by 4 bases and J by 2 bases. Germline-derived CDR1 and CDR2 are SEHNR and FQNEAQ (reference sequence). The CDR3 has 15 residues. CDR3 sequence: CASSSFSGGPYEQYF. The CDR3, as DNA: TGTGCCAGCAGCTCCTTCAGCGGGGGGCCCTACGAGCAGTACTTC. Based on the CDR3 plus reference TRBV7-9 and TRBJ2-7, the full variable domain is DTGVSQNPRHKITKRGQNVTFRCDPISEHNRLYWYRQTLGQGPEFLTYFQNEAQLEKSRLLSDRFSAERPKGSFSTLEIQRTEQGDSAMYLCASSSFSGGPYEQYFGPGTRLTVT.